Sequencing of this TCR beta chain was carried out in a study of blood T cell repertoires in COVID-19. Study as a whole: The origin of the acute and convalescent COVID-19 samples was the United States, Italy and Spain. In each case, the material was cDNA or gDNA derived from T cells, B-cell-depleted T cells, or PBMCs.

The CDR3 runs to 17 residues. The V and J ends lost 4 bases and 10 bases respectively, with 23 bases between them. Germline CDR1 and CDR2: LNHNV and YYDKDF (reference sequence). Authors' analysis steps: Nucleated cell counts were estimated from reference gene primer amplification. The protocol was immunoSEQ multiplex PCR, while the TCRdb copy is restricted to in-frame clones and leaves out a portion. V, J and clone size are taken as reported in that table, and D and trimming were inferred from the DNA itself. The sample holds 200,000 to 300,000 clones, about 87% seen once. This receptor was taken from a woman aged 40 to 49 with acute or convalescent COVID-19. The sequenced sample was peripheral blood. The chain carries TRBV15 and TRBJ1-6; D not certain. The CDR3 reads CATSIRSLARIGSPLHF. The CDR3 DNA reads as TGTGCCACCAGCATTAGATCTTTGGCCAGGATAGGATCACCCCTCCACTTT.